These 9 T cell receptor beta chains were sequenced from one sample in a study of blood T cell repertoires in COVID-19. Generated by immunoSEQ multiplex PCR, the TCRdb table keeps only in-frame clones and is missing some. The repertoire holds over 100,000 clones, roughly 75% seen once, with about 4.1% in the top ten. Sequencing was carried out using peripheral blood. The receptors come from a human donor in a cohort sampled during active or convalescent COVID-19.

The V call is TRBV18, the J call TRBJ1-1; a possible D gene is TRBD1 (6 bases). Germline V gives CDR1 KGHSH, CDR2 LQKENI. V was clipped by 2 bases and J by 7 bases, with 17 bases between them. CDR3 size: 15 residues. CDR3 residues: CASSPSGGGGLEAFF. The CDR3 region has the DNA TGTGCCAGCTCACCATCGGGGGGGGGCGGCCTTGAAGCTTTCTTT.

The chain employs TRBV5-1 and TRBJ2-3; possibly TRBD2 for D (5 bases). Germline V gene sequence: CDR1 SGHRS, CDR2 YFSETQ. CDR3 length equals 14 residues. V shed 3 bases and J shed 0 bases, with 8 bases lying between them. The CDR3 bases are TGCGCCAGCAGCTGGGAGTCTAGCACAGATACGCAGTATTTT. Translation gives CASSWESSTDTQYF. The variable domain in full, completed from reference TRBV5-1 and TRBJ2-3, reads KAGVTQTPRYLIKTRGQQVTLSCSPISGHRSVSWYQQTPGQGLQFLFEYFSETQRNKGNFPGRFSGRQFSNSRSEMNVSTLELGDSALYLCASSWESSTDTQYFGPGTRLTVL.

The rearrangement joins TRBV14 to TRBJ1-2; weak D call: TRBD1 (5 bases). In germline, CDR1 is SGHDN, CDR2 FVKESK. The CDR3 consists of 14 residues. Deletions cut 2 bases from V and 5 bases from J, with 12 bases between. In DNA, the CDR3 is TGTGCCAGCAGCCAACCTGGGACTTCTTATGGCTACACCTTC. Protein product: CASSQPGTSYGYTF.

The chain uses TRBV5-1 and TRBJ2-1; 8 bases are a match to TRBD2. Germline trimming cut 3 bases from V and 6 bases from J; bases unmatched to any gene: 20. The germline V gene encodes CDR1 SGHRS and CDR2 YFSETQ. The CDR3 spans 19 residues. CDR3 region: CASSYAGTSIGGGPNEQFF. CDR3 sequence (DNA): TGCGCCAGCAGCTACGCCGGGACTAGTATTGGCGGGGGGCCCAATGAGCAGTTCTTC.

The chain combines TRBV6-2 or TRBV6-3 with TRBJ1-4, with 12 nucleotides matching TRBD1. Unmatched junction bases numbered 3, after V lost 4 bases and J lost 0 bases. The CDR3 length is 17 residues. Germline values: CDR1 MNHEY, CDR2 SVGEGT. The DNA for the CDR3 is TGTGCCAGCAGTTTGGGACAGGGGGCGGCAACTAATGAAAAACTGTTTTTT. This sequence encodes CASSLGQGAATNEKLFF.

This clone has a handful of counts. The CDR3 region has the DNA TGTGCCAGCAGCTTGCAGGGGAACACTGAAGCTTTCTTT. It specifies CASSLQGNTEAFF. The chain couples TRBV11-3 to TRBJ1-1; weak D call: TRBD1 (5 bases). The V gene lost 3 bases and the J gene lost 1 base, with 6 bases spanning the gap. The germline gives CDR1 SGHNT, CDR2 YENEEA. The CDR3 runs to 13 residues.

The V and J genes are TRBV5-1 and TRBJ2-5, with TRBD1 matching over 9 bases. The V segment lost 3 bases and the J segment 5 bases; nucleotides outside the gene matches: 11. This CDR3 region has 16 residues. The germline gives CDR1 SGHRS, CDR2 YFSETQ. CDR3 amino acids: CASSYYPGQGMETQYF. As DNA, the CDR3 is TGCGCCAGCAGCTACTACCCGGGACAGGGAATGGAGACCCAGTACTTC.

Only one count was recorded for this clone. The CDR3 DNA sequence: TGTGCCAGCAGCGGATACGGGCTAGCTAGCAATGAGCAGTTCTTC. The encoded protein is CASSGYGLASNEQFF. The rearrangement joins TRBV6-5 to TRBJ2-1; tentative D call: TRBD2 (5 bases). Trimming removed 6 bases at V and 6 bases at J, with 18 bases between. In germline, CDR1 is MNHEY, CDR2 SVGAGI. The CDR3 extends over 15 amino acids.

This chain joins TRBV29-1 and TRBJ1-2; D is unclear. This CDR3 is 16 amino acids long. Per the germline V gene, CDR1 is SQVTM and CDR2 is ANQGSEA. V lost 2 bases and J lost 2, with 18 bases in between. The CDR3 protein is CSVEKSSVAVNYGYTF. In nucleotides, the CDR3 is TGCAGCGTTGAAAAGTCGAGCGTAGCAGTCAACTATGGCTACACCTTC.